Listed below are T cell receptor beta chains from one sample, sequenced in a study of Ad26.COV2.S vaccination and SARS-CoV-2 variants. Clones were sequenced by immunoSEQ multiplex PCR, and TCRdb holds only the in-frame ones, with some missing. The sample contains approximately 480,000 clones, about 83% of which appear only once. Specimen: peripheral blood, collected in a trial of Ad26.COV2.S vaccine versus placebo. These receptors were collected from a person between 18 and 65 years old who received the Ad26.COV2.S COVID-19 vaccine or a placebo. Both conserved end residues are part of each CDR3. The D gene is left open where the match is weak. The size field is filled for only some rows; it gives once, few, many or a size class.

j_call v_call clone_size d_call cdr3_aa cdr3_nt
TRBJ2-1 TRBV7-8 - - CASSRGMVTARRYNEQFF TGTGCCAGCAGCAGGGGAATGGTCACTGCCAGGCGATACAATGAGCAGTTCTTC
TRBJ2-7 TRBV10-3 - TRBD2 CAIAGVAGVYEQYF TGTGCCATCGCGGGGGTGGCGGGAGTTTACGAGCAGTACTTC
TRBJ1-4 TRBV2 - - CASKPGPAHVAEKLFF TGTGCCAGCAAGCCGGGCCCCGCTCACGTAGCCGAAAAACTGTTTTTT
TRBJ1-3 TRBV12-3/TRBV12-4 - - CASSETVGNTIYF TGTGCCAGCAGTGAGACTGTAGGAAACACCATATATTTT
TRBJ1-5 TRBV7-2 - TRBD1 CASRETGTGNQPQHF TGTGCCAGCAGGGAGACAGGGACGGGCAATCAGCCCCAGCATTTT
TRBJ2-5 TRBV15 - - CATSREGETQYF TGTGCCACCAGCAGAGAGGGGGAGACCCAGTACTTC
TRBJ2-7 TRBV19 - - CASSTGANYEQYF TGTGCCAGTAGTACGGGTGCGAACTACGAGCAGTACTTC
TRBJ2-1 TRBV5-4 - - CASSPGVARNNEQFF TGTGCCAGCAGCCCGGGGGTGGCAAGGAACAATGAGCAGTTCTTC
TRBJ1-2 TRBV7-8 once - CASSLARIYGYTF TGTGCCAGCAGCTTGGCCAGGATCTATGGCTACACCTTC
TRBJ1-3 TRBV29-1 - - CSVGHGGISGNTIYF TGCAGCGTTGGGCACGGGGGAATCTCTGGAAACACCATATATTTT
TRBJ1-4 TRBV6-5 - - CAVGVANEKLFF TGTGCGGTGGGGGTCGCGAATGAAAAACTGTTTTTT
TRBJ2-3 TRBV7-3 - TRBD1 CASSPGQGAIDTQYF TGTGCCAGCAGCCCGGGACAGGGGGCAATAGATACGCAGTATTTT